The clone carrying this T cell receptor beta chain has a single count. These data are taken from a study of Tregs in tolerant kidney transplant recipients. Clones were sequenced by immunoSEQ multiplex PCR, and TCRdb holds only the in-frame ones, with some missing. The sample lists over 50,000 clones; roughly 88% were seen once. CDR1 is SGHTA, CDR2 FQGNSA, per germline. Trimming took 1 base from V and 5 from J, leaving 17 bases between them. This CDR3 is built from 17 residues. Thawed PBMCs were FACS-sorted into unstimulated CD4+CD25+CD127- regulatory T cells, CD4+CD25- non-regulatory cells, CD4 and CD8 cells. Before regulatory T cell sorting, thawed PBMCs rested overnight at 37°C in roughly 190 IU/ml IL-2.

The genes are TRBV7-2 and TRBJ1-4, with a weak D call TRBD1 (5 bases). The TCR comes from a human donor who received a combined kidney and bone marrow transplant. This specimen consisted of Tregs from blood, obtained before the transplant. Here the CDR3 DNA reads TGTGCCAGCAGCTTAGGGGGAGGGGTGGTTGGGAATGAAAAACTGTTTTTT. Protein: CASSLGGGVVGNEKLFF.